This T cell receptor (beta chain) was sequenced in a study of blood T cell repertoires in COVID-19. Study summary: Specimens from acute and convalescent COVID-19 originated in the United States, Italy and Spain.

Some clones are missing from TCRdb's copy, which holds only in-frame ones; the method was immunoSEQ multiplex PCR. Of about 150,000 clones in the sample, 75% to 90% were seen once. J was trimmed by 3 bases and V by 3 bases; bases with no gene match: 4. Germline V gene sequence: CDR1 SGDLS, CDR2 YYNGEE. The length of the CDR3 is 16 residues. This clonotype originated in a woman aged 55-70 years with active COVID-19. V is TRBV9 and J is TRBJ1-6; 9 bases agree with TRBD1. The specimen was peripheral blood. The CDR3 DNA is TGTGCCAGCAGCGCGGGACAGGGAGGCTATAATTCACCCCTCCACTTT. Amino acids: CASSAGQGGYNSPLHF.